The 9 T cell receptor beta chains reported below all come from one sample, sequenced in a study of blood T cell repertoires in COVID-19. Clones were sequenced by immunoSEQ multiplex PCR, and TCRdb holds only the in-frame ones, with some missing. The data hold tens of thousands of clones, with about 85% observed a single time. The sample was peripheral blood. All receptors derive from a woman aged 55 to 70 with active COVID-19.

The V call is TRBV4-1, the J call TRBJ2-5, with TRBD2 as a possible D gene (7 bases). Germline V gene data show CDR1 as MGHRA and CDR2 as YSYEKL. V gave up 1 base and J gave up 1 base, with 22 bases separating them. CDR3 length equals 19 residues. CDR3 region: CASSQAFGGAGAFQETQYF. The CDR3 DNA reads TGCGCCAGCAGCCAAGCGTTTGGGGGCGCGGGGGCCTTCCAAGAGACCCAGTACTTC.

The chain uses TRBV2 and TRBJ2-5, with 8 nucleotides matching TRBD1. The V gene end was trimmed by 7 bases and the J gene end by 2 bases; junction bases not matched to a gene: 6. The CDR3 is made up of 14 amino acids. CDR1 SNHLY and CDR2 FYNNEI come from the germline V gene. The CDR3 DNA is TGTGCCAGCAATACACAGGGGGGACAAGAGACCCAGTACTTC. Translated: CASNTQGGQETQYF.

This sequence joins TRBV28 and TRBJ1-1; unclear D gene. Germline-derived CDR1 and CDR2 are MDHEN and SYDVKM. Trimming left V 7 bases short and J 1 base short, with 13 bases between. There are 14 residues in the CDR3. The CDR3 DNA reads TGTGCCAGCACAGTTCACGGGTGGAACACTGAAGCTTTCTTT. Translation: CASTVHGWNTEAFF.

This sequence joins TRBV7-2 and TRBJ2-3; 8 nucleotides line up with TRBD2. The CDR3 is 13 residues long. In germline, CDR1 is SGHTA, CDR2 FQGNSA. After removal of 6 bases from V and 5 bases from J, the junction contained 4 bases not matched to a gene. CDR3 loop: CASRRGARDTQYF. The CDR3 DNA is TGTGCCAGCAGGCGGGGGGCCCGAGATACGCAGTATTTT.

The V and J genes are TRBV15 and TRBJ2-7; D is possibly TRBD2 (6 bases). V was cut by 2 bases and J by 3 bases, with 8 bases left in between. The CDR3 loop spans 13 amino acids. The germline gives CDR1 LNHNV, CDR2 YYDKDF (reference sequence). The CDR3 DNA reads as TGTGCCACCAGCAGACCCGGGAGCTACGAGCAGTACTTC. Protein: CATSRPGSYEQYF.

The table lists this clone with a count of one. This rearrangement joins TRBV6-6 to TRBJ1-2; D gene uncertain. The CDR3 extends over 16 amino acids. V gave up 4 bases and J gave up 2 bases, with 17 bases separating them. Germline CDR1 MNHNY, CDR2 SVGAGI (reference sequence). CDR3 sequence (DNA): TGTGCCAGCAGTTTAACAAACCTCGCTTCCAACTATGGCTACACCTTC. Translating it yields CASSLTNLASNYGYTF.

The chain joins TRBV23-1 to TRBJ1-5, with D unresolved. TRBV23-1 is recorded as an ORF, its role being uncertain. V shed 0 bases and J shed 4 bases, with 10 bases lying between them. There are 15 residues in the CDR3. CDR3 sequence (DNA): TGCGCCAGCAGTCAATCACACGGGAGTAATCAGCCCCAGCATTTT. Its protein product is CASSQSHGSNQPQHF.

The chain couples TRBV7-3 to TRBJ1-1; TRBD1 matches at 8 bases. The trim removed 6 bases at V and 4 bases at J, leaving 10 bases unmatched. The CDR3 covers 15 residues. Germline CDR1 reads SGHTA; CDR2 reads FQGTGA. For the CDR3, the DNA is TGTGCCAGCAGACCGACAGGGGCGCTTAGCACTGAAGCTTTCTTT. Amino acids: CASRPTGALSTEAFF. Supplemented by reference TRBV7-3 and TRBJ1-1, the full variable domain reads GAGVSQTPSNKVTEKGKYVELRCDPISGHTALYWYRQSLGQGPEFLIYFQGTGAADDSGLPNDRFFAVRPEGSVSTLKIQRTERGDSAVYLCASRPTGALSTEAFFGQGTRLTVV.

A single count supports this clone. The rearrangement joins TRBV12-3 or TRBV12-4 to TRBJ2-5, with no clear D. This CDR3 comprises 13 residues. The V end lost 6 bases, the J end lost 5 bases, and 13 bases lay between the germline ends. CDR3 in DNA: TGTGCCAGCAGCCAGCCTCCGGAGGAGACCCAGTACTTC. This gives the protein CASSQPPEETQYF.